This TCR beta chain was obtained from a study of cytomegalovirus exposure and HLA in healthy donors (dated by TCRdb to about 2017). Regarding the research as a whole: An earlier analysis of some 600 of the donors reported around 280 Gb of sequence data and 95 million to 130 million unique TCR beta sequences obtained from roughly 170 million T cells. About 280 gigabases of sequencing data and roughly 80 million unique TCR sequences made up an early release that covered around 640 HLA-typed donors. Of the roughly 390 genotyped donors, 65% to 90% were placed in the genetic ancestry cluster associated with self-reported Caucasian donors. The study was designed to test whether signatures of past pathogen exposure could be identified by cataloging public T cell receptors. The T cell repertoires of around 670 subjects were profiled by immunosequencing and related to cytomegalovirus serostatus. Besides the first cohort of approximately 710 subjects, a separate validation cohort made up of roughly 120 different subjects was used. High-throughput TCR immunosequencing, statistical association of individual TCRs with disease status, and machine learning were combined to predict cytomegalovirus infection status. A later analysis re-examined previously published TCR beta repertoires from 600 to 700 donors and added high-resolution HLA genotyping to investigate patterns of TCR occurrence. Rather than drawing on any new phenotypic data, the later analysis identified candidate immune exposures from TCR beta sequences and the way those sequences occurred across donors. An earlier analysis of fewer than 750 of the donors used high-throughput TCR beta sequencing to judge whether each TCR beta V gene segment behaved as functional or pseudogenic. Alongside the repertoire data, information on donor age, sex, ethnicity and CMV serostatus was compiled. In a later genetic analysis, genome-wide SNP genotypes for about 55% of the 666 donors were used, and that subset was treated as a discovery cohort. Every discovery cohort repertoire had been produced on one sequencing platform. Both class I and class II loci were covered by HLA typing, at four-digit resolution. The number of donors typed differed by locus, with roughly 629-640 for A, B, C, DRB1 and DQB1, about 500 for DQA1, 600 to 610 for DPA1, and approximately 470 for DPB1. A few DR-DQ haplotypes were handled as single units for association and clustering because linkage in the cohort was strong. Across some 400 genotyped donors of the cohort, an average of about 200,000 unique TCR beta nucleotide sequences per donor were sequenced, and 15% to 20% of those sequences were non-productive.

This clone was seen more than once but under ten times. The target of this receptor is not known. No per-base quality is available; no much larger clone lies one base away. The full study reports these points: Because some donors lacked HLA typing at each locus, the association tests relied only on the typed subset. A further reported finding was that TCR beta sequences accurately predicted the HLA-A and HLA-B alleles for most subjects in the first cohort. An earlier analysis of some 560 of the donors showed that most TCR beta V segments appeared in productive rearrangements either about 87% or about 30% of the time, which broadly matched IMGT annotations. The sequencing pipeline was judged likely to have produced a cluster of highly shared sequence variants as a technical artifact. In a later analysis, TCR association rates were found to vary across HLA loci, with the most associated TCRs seen for DRB1 alleles and the fewest for HLA-C alleles. A later genetic analysis associated a missense DCLRE1C variant with V-gene and J-gene trimming of TCR beta chains, and an independent cohort replicated the association. Correlated functional status among segregating V segments might reflect linkage disequilibrium, but an unknown experimental factor could not be ruled out. Strong co-occurrence of HLA alleles, especially DR and DQ, made assigning TCR associations to individual alleles difficult. This cohort had only TCR beta chains sequenced, and the lack of alpha or paired-chain data limited which features could be detected. In a later genetic analysis, fewer N-insertions in productive TCRs were reported among donors in an Asian-associated ancestry cluster than the roughly 700-donor mean. Over 15 rarely observed V segments, including chromosome 9 orphons, were excluded from the earlier analysis of several hundred of the donors because counts were too low. Most TCR sequences were seen in very few donors, while some public TCRs were found in many individuals. A later analysis found that HLA-associated TCR beta chains were more clonally expanded and had lower generation probabilities than equally common non-associated chains. The study listed 150 to 200 TCR beta chains as associated with cytomegalovirus. According to the authors, the approach could potentially be generalized to other disease states and immunological phenotypes. A later analysis found that most CMV-associated TCR beta chains appeared HLA-restricted, with HLA associations seemingly driven largely by CMV exposure. Presence/absence analyses assumed roughly uniform sequencing depth across donors, an assumption that may not hold. The only immune exposure information available for the cohort was CMV serostatus. A later analysis associated 15,000 or so TCR beta sequences with specific HLA alleles at a false discovery rate of 0.05. In both the original and validation cohorts, the classifier was reported to diagnose cytomegalovirus status with high specificity and sensitivity. Several of the top co-occurrence clusters appeared to be linked to parvovirus B19, influenza, CMV and Epstein-Barr virus, according to a later analysis. In vitro tests confirmed that a few of the cytomegalovirus-associated TCR beta chains recognize cytomegalovirus antigens.

Preparation of the library involved the immunoSEQ multiplex PCR assay. A mixture of 60 forward primers for TCR Vbeta segments and 13 reverse primers for TCR Jbeta segments was used in the multiplex PCR. The CDR3 region of rearranged TCR beta genes was amplified from genomic DNA by a multiplex PCR assay. Amplified TCR beta libraries were sequenced as 87-base-pair reads on the Illumina HiSeq System. Per the source publication's procedure: A later analysis tallied some 79 million unique TCR beta chains across the 700 or so repertoires, and about 10 million of those chains were shared by two or more donors. A nearest-neighbor algorithm error-corrected the raw reads and collapsed the reads into unique sequences, merging closely related sequences to remove PCR and sequencing errors. To assign V, D and J gene segments, CDR3 sequences were aligned to IMGT reference sequences. For a sequence to be retained, a match of at least six nucleotides was required to both a V gene segment and a J gene segment. A rearrangement counted as productive if the CDR3 had no stop codons and remained in frame with V and J, and every other rearrangement counted as non-productive. Following IMGT convention, CDR3 was defined as the stretch from the second conserved V-encoded cysteine up to the conserved J-encoded phenylalanine. The earlier analysis of a few hundred of the donors excluded sequences that lacked an unambiguous match to a single V gene segment. An earlier analysis of several hundred of the donors called V segments functional above 56.7% productive rearrangements and segregating when the between-donor standard deviation exceeded 5%. To diagnose cytomegalovirus status from the catalog of TCR beta chain sequences, a statistical classification framework was built. In a later analysis, V and J genes were assigned by comparing TCR nucleotide sequences against IMGT/GENE-DB human TR gene sequences. In a later analysis, CDR3 sequences and most-parsimonious VDJ recombination scenarios were assigned using the TCRdist pipeline. In a later analysis, every TCR beta chain was defined by the combination of its CDR3 amino acid sequence and its V-gene family, and reads without a unique V-gene family were dropped. To address suspected cross-contamination and a sequencing artifact, a later analysis removed around 590 highly shared, low-generation-probability nucleotide sequences. A later analysis calculated a clonal expansion index for each public chain from normalized within-repertoire ranks of inferred template counts. In a later analysis, generation probabilities were computed using a VDJ recombination model fitted to out-of-frame rearrangements, and the results were checked against IGoR. A later analysis scored TCR-TCR, TCR-HLA and TCR-CMV co-occurrence with hypergeometric tests, applying a repertoire-size bias correction to TCR pairs. To estimate false discovery rates, a later analysis permuted the HLA or CMV assignments 20 times. In a later analysis, co-occurring TCRs were grouped using DBSCAN, and TCRdist sequence similarity was added for clustering within HLA-allele-positive subsets. Co-occurrence clustering excluded repertoires with fewer than 30,000 or more than 120,000 public chains, plus five with anomalous nucleotide sharing. As stored in TCRdb, this immuneACCESS dataset retains in-frame rearrangements with V and J assigned. A fraction of the clones does not appear; measured against another copy, unresolved V genes explain less than half of the discrepancy, and the remainder lacks a known reason. The DNA gave D and trimming, while V, J and clone size come from that table. This sample is represented by more than 95,000 clones; approximately 80% of them were singletons. 1.3% of the sample rests with the top ten.

The cohort was made up of about 670 healthy bone marrow donors. Cohort members were all nominally healthy when sampled, although unrecorded immune exposures were likely present. The donor was CMV seronegative and was included in the group of 352 seronegative cohort members. A peripheral blood sample was provided by each donor, and peripheral blood mononuclear cells were used for TCR beta sequencing. The Qiagen DNeasy Blood Extraction Kit was used to extract genomic DNA from the blood cell samples. This sequence was found in a man aged 30 to 39 in good health and CMV-seronegative. Specimen: PBMCs.

CDR3 region: CASSQDGGDWGNTIYF. In nucleotides, the sequence is TGCGCCAGCAGCCAAGATGGGGGGGATTGGGGAAACACCATATATTTT. The sequence links TRBV4-1 to TRBJ1-3; TRBD1 is perhaps the D gene, given 5 matching bases. The CDR3 starts with the cysteine, ends with the phenylalanine, and has 16 residues. The CDR3 DNA has 48 bases and is translated from base 1. According to the germline V gene, CDR1 reads MGHRA and CDR2 reads YSYEKL. V is reduced by 0 bases and J by 4 bases, leaving a spacing of 13 bases between them.